This T cell receptor (beta chain) was recovered during a study of blood T cell repertoires in COVID-19. Whole-study context: Both acute and convalescent COVID-19 samples were obtained from the United States, Italy and Spain. PBMCs, B-cell-depleted T cells, or T cells provided the cDNA or gDNA that made up the material.

As originally analysed: Cell counts per sample came from amplifying reference gene primers. Sequenced by immunoSEQ multiplex PCR; TCRdb stores in-frame clones only, minus some. From that table come the V and J calls and clone size; the DNA was used to work out D and trimming. The repertoire holds around 250,000 clones, with approximately 91% as singletons. This clone was picked up one time. The TCR comes from a woman in her thirties or forties who had recovered from COVID-19. Sequencing input: peripheral blood.

The CDR3 sequence: CASSRAGNYGYTF. DNA for the CDR3: TGTGCCAGCAGCCGGGCAGGGAACTATGGCTACACCTTC. The rearrangement links TRBV12-3 or TRBV12-4 to TRBJ1-2; TRBD1 is a possible D gene (5 bases). Trimming took off 6 bases at V and 2 bases at J, with 10 bases between the two ends. The length of the CDR3 is 13 residues.